The clone carrying this TCR beta chain has a count of ten or more. The target antigen is unknown. Other DNA sequences in this specimen translate into the identical CDR3. All patients reached thyroid surgery having received no treatment beforehand. Authors' analysis steps: Researchers built a distant-metastasis classifier for papillary thyroid cancer that drew on CDR3 differences across clinicopathological groups. TCRdb ran MiXCR on the PCR reads. The V and J calls shown here were made by TCRdb, not taken from the authors' results. Found here are over 15,000 clones, approximately 24% of them singletons; the top ten hold 10% to 15%. The CDR3 totals 12 residues. Trimming took off 7 bases at V and 6 bases at J, with 10 bases between the two ends. Germline-derived CDR1 and CDR2 are MDHEN and SYDVKM. These data originate in a study of metastatic and nonmetastatic thyroid tumors. The overall study: The comparison covered peripheral blood and tumor or nodule tissue in malignant and benign thyroid patients. General observations from the study: A significant increase in TCR beta diversity was reportedly seen in malignant thyroid tumors relative to benign nodules, in blood and tumor.

V gene TRBV28 combines with J gene TRBJ2-1; D gene ambiguous. Material: tumor tissue. This clonotype was obtained from a male donor with papillary thyroid cancer or a benign thyroid nodule (not recorded which). Some clones in this sample may be carry-over from other donors' samples. This CDR3 is CASTSVTNEQFF. As DNA, the CDR3 is TGTGCCAGCACATCGGTCACCAATGAGCAGTTCTTC.